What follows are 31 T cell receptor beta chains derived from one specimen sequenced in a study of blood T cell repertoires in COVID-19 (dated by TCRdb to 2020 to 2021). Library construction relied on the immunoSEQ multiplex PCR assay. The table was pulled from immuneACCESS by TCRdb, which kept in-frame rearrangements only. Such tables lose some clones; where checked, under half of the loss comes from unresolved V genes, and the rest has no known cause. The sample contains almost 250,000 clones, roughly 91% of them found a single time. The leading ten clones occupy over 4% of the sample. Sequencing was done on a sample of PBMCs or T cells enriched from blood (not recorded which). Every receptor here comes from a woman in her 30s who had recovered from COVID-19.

The CDR3 loop is CASSRRQAYGYTF. The DNA of the CDR3 is TGTGCCAGCAGCCGCCGACAGGCATATGGCTACACCTTC. This chain connects TRBV28 to TRBJ1-2; possible D gene TRBD1, 6 bases. This CDR3 spans 13 amino acids. The germline V gene encodes CDR1 MDHEN and CDR2 SYDVKM. The V end was cut by 6 bases, the J end by 5 bases, with 13 bases between.

The CDR3 region has the DNA TGTGCCAGTAGTATGGGCAGGGGAAAAGAGACCCAGTACTTC. Translating gives CASSMGRGKETQYF. The chain carries TRBV19 and TRBJ2-5; D is perhaps TRBD1 (6 bases). Trimming removed 3 bases at V and 3 bases at J, with 11 bases between. The CDR3 totals 14 residues. Looked up from germline, CDR1 is LNHDA and CDR2 is SQIVND (reference sequence).

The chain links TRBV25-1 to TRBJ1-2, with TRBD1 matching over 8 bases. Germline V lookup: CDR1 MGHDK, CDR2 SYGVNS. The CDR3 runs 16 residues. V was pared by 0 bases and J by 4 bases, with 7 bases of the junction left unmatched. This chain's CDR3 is CASSEYGADRVYGYTF. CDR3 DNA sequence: TGTGCCAGCAGTGAATACGGAGCGGACAGGGTCTATGGCTACACCTTC.

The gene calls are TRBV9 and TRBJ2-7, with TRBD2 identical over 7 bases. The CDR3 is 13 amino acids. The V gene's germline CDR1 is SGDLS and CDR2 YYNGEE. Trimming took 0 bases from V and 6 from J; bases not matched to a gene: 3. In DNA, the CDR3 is TGTGCCAGCAGCGTAGTTGGGGAGGGCGAGCAGTACTTC. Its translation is CASSVVGEGEQYF.

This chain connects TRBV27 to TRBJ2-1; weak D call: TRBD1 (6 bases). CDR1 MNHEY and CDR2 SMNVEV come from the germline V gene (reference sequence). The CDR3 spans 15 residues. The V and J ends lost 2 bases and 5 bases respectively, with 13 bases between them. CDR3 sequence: CASSLRGFWDNEQFF. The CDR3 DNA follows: TGTGCCAGCAGTTTAAGGGGGTTTTGGGACAATGAGCAGTTCTTC.

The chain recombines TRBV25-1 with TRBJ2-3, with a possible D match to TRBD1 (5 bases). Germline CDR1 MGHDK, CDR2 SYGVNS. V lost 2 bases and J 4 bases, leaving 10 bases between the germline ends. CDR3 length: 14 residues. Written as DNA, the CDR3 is TGTGCCAGCAGTGAAAGTCGCAGGGCAGATACGCAGTATTTT. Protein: CASSESRRADTQYF.

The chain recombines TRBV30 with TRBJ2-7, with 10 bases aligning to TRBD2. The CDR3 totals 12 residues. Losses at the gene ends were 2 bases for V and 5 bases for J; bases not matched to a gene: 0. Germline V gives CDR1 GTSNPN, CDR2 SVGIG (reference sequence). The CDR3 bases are TGTGCCTGGAGTCTAGCGGGAGACGAGCAGTACTTC. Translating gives CAWSLAGDEQYF. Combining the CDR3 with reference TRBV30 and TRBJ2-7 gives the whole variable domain SQTIHQWPATLVQPVGSPLSLECTVEGTSNPNLYWYRQAAGRGLQLLFYSVGIGQISSEVPQNLSASRPQDRQFILSSKKLLLSDSGFYLCAWSLAGDEQYFGPGTRLTVT.

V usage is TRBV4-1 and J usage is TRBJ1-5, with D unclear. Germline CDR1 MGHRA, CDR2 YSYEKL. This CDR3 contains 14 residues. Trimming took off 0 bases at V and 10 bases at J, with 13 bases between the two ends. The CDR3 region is CASSQEGPRGPQHF. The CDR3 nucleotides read TGCGCCAGCAGCCAAGAGGGCCCTCGGGGACCCCAGCATTTT.

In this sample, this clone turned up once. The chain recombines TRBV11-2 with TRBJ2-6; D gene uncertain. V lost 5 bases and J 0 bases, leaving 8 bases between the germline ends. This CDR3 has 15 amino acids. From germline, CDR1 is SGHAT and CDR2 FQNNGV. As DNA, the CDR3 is TGTGCCAGCAGCCCACGGTACTCTGGGGCCAACGTCCTGACTTTC. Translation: CASSPRYSGANVLTF.

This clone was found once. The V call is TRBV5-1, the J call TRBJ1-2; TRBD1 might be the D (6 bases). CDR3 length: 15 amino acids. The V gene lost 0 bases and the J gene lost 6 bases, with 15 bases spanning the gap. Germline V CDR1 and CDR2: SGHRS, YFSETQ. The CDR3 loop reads CASSLEWAGEHGYTF. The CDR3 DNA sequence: TGCGCCAGCAGCTTGGAGTGGGCAGGGGAACATGGCTACACCTTC.

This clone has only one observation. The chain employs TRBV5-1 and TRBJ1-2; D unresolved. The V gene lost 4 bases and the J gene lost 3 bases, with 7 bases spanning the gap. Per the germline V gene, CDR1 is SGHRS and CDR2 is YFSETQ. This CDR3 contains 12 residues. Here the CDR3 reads CASSTEYYGYTF. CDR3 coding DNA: TGCGCCAGCAGCACCGAGTACTATGGCTACACCTTC.

In nucleotides, the CDR3 is TGTGCCAGCAGTTTTGAAGGCGGATACGAGCAGTACTTC. Translated, it gives CASSFEGGYEQYF. V gene TRBV27 combines with J gene TRBJ2-7, with D unresolved. Between the trimmed V and J ends, which lost 3 bases and 4 bases, there was a span of 10 bases. This CDR3 has 13 residues. Germline CDR1 and CDR2: MNHEY and SMNVEV (reference sequence).

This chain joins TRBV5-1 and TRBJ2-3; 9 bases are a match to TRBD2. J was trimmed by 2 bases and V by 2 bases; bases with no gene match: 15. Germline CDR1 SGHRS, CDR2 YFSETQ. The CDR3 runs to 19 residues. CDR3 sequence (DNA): TGCGCCAGCAGCTTCCGGCGGGTAGCGGGAGAAAGGGACACAGATACGCAGTATTTT. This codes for CASSFRRVAGERDTDTQYF. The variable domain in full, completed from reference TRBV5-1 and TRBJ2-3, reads KAGVTQTPRYLIKTRGQQVTLSCSPISGHRSVSWYQQTPGQGLQFLFEYFSETQRNKGNFPGRFSGRQFSNSRSEMNVSTLELGDSALYLCASSFRRVAGERDTDTQYFGPGTRLTVL.

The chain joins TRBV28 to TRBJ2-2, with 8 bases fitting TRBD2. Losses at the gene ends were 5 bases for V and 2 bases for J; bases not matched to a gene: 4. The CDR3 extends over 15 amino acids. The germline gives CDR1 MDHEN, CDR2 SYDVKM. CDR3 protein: CASSGREVNTGELFF. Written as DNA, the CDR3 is TGTGCCAGCAGTGGGCGGGAGGTTAACACCGGGGAGCTGTTTTTT. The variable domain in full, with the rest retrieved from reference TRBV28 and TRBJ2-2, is DVKVTQSSRYLVKRTGEKVFLECVQDMDHENMFWYRQDPGLGLRLIYFSYDVKMKEKGDIPEGYSVSREKKERFSLILESASTNQTSMYLCASSGREVNTGELFFGEGSRLTVL.

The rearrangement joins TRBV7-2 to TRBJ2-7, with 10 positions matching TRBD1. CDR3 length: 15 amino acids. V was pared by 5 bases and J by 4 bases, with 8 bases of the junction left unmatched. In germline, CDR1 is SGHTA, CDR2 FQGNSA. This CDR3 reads CASSTDRGPQYEQYF. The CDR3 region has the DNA TGTGCCAGCAGCACTGACAGGGGGCCCCAATACGAGCAGTACTTC.

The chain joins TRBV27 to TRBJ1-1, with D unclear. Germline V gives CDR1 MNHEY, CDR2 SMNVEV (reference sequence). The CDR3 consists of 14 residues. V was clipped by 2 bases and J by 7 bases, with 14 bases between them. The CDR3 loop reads CASSLTPPFFEAFF. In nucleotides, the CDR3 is TGTGCCAGCAGTTTAACACCTCCTTTTTTTGAAGCTTTCTTT.

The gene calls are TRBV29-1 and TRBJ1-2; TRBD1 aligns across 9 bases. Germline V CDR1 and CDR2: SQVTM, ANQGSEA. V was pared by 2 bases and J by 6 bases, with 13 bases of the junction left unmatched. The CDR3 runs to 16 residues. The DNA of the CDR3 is TGCAGCGTTGAATCTCGTCGGGGGACAGGGAATGATGGCTACACCTTC. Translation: CSVESRRGTGNDGYTF.

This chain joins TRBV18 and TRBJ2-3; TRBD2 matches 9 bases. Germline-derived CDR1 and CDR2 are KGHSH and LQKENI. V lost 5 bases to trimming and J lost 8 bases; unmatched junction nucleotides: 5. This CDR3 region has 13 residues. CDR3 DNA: TGTGCCAGCTCATTAGCGGGAGAGGGTACGCAGTATTTT. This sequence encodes CASSLAGEGTQYF.

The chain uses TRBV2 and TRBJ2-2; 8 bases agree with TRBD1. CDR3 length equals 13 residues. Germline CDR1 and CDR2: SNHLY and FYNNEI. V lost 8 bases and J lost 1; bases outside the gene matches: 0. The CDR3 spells CASGTGNTGELFF. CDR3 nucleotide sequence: TGTGCCAGCGGGACAGGGAACACCGGGGAGCTGTTTTTT.

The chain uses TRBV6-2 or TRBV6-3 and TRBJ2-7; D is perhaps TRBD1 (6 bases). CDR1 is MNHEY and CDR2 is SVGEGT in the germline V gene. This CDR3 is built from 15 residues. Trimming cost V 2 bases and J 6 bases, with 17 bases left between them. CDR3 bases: TGTGCCAGCAGTTACAGATATCGGTCGGACAGCGAGCAGTACTTC. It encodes CASSYRYRSDSEQYF.

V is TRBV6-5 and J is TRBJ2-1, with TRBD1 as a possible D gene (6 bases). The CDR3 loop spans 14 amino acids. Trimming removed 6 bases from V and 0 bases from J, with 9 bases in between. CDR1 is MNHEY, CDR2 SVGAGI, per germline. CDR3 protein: CASSGQSSYNEQFF. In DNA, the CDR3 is TGTGCCAGCAGCGGACAGTCCTCCTACAATGAGCAGTTCTTC.

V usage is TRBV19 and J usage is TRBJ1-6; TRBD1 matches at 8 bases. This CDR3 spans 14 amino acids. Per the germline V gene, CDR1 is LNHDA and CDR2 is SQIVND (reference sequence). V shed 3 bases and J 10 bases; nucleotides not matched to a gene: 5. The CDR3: CASSMDRVGSPLHF. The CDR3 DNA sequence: TGTGCCAGTAGTATGGACAGGGTCGGATCACCCCTCCACTTT.

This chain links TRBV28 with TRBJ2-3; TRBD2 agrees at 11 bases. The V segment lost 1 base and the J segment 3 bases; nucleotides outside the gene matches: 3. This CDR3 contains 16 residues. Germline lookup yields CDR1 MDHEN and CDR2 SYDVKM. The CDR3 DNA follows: TGTGCCAGCAGTTTATTAGCGGGAGGGTGGACAGATACGCAGTATTTT. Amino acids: CASSLLAGGWTDTQYF.

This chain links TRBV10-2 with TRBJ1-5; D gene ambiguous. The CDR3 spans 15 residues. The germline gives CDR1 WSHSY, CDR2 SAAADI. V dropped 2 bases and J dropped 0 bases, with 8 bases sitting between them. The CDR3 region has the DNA TGCGCCAGCAGTGAGCAGTTTAATAGCAATCAGCCCCAGCATTTT. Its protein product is CASSEQFNSNQPQHF.

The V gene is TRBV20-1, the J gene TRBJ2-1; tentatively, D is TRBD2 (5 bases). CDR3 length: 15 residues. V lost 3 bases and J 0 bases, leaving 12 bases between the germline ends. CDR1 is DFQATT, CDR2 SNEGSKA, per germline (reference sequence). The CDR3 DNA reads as TGCAGTGCTAGTTTAGCGTCCTCCTCCTACAATGAGCAGTTCTTC. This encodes CSASLASSSYNEQFF.

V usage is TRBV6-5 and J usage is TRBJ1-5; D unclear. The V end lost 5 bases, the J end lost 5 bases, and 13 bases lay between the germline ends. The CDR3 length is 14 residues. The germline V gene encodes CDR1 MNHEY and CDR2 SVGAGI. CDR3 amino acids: CASSPNPGYQPQHF. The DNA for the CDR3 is TGTGCCAGCAGTCCCAACCCGGGGTATCAGCCCCAGCATTTT.

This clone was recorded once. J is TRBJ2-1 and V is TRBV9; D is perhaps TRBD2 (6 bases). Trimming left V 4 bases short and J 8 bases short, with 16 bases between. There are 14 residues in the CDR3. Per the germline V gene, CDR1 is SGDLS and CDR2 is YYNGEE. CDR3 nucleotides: TGTGCCAGCAGCCTGGGACCGCGCGGGGATGAGCAGTTCTTC. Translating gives CASSLGPRGDEQFF. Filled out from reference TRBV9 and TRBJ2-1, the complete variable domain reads DSGVTQTPKHLITATGQRVTLRCSPRSGDLSVYWYQQSLDQGLQFLIQYYNGEERAKGNILERFSAQQFPDLHSELNLSSLELGDSALYFCASSLGPRGDEQFFGPGTRLTVL.

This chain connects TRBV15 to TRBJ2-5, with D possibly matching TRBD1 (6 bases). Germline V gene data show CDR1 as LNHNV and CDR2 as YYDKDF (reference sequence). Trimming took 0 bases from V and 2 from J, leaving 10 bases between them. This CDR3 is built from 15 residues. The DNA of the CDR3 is TGTGCCACCAGCAGAGATAGGGGGAATCAAGAGACCCAGTACTTC. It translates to CATSRDRGNQETQYF.

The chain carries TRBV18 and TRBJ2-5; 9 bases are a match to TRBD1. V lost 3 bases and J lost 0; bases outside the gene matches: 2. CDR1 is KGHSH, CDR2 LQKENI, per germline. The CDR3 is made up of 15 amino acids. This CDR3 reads CASSPGTGNQETQYF. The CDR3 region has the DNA TGTGCCAGCTCACCCGGGACAGGGAACCAAGAGACCCAGTACTTC.

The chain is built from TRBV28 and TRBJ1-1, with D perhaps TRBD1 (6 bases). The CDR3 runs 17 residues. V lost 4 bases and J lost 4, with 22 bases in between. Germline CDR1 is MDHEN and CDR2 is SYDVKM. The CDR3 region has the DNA TGTGCCAGCAGTTCACTCCCCGGTCGGGGGGGCCTCACTGAAGCTTTCTTT. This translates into CASSSLPGRGGLTEAFF. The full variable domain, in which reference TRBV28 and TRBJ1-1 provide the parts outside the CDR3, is DVKVTQSSRYLVKRTGEKVFLECVQDMDHENMFWYRQDPGLGLRLIYFSYDVKMKEKGDIPEGYSVSREKKERFSLILESASTNQTSMYLCASSSLPGRGGLTEAFFGQGTRLTVV.

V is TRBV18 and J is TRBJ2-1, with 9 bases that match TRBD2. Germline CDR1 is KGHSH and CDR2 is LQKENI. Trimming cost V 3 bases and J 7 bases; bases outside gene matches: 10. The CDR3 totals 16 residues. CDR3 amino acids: CASSPRIAGELNEQFF. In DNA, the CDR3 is TGTGCCAGCTCACCTAGGATAGCGGGAGAATTAAATGAGCAGTTCTTC.